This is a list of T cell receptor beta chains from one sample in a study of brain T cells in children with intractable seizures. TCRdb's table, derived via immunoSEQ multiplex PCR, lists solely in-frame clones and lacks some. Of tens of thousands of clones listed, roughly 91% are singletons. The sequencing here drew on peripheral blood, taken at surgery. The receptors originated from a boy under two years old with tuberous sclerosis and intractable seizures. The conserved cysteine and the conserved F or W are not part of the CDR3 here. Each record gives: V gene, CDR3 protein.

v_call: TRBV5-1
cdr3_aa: ASSITLAGSSYNEQF

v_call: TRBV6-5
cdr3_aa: ASSFSRGSGTEAF

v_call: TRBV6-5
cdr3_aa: ASSLAGGPREQF

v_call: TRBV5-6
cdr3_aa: ASSFTTGGGQPQH

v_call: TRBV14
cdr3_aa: ASSQDWADSSYEQY

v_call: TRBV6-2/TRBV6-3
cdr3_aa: ASSLGLVRNEQF

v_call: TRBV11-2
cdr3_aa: ASSLAGGGASYEQY

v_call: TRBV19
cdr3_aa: ASSITNTGELF

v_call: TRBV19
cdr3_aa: ASSRQDIAKNIQY

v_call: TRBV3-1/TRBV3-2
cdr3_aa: ASSQKRGPYEQY

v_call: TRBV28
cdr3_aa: ASNSHSTGDTKLF

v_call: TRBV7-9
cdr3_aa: ASSSDKAPGKTEAF

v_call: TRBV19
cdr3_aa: ASSSRETQY

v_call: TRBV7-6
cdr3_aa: ASSQGLAGELSYEQY

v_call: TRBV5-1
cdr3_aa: ASSLDLGVLAYGYT

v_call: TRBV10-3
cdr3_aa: AISTGTTETYEQY

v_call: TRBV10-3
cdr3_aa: AITTGWNTEAF

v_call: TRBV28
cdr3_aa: ASSLSPGSSGNTIY

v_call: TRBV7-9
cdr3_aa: ASSFEPRTVSSYEQY

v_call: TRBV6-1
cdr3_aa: ASSETIYSYNSPLH

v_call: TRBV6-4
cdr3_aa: ASSAAGGINEQF

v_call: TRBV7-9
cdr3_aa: ASRQGNTIY

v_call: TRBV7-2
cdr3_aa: ASSLWRREGSKNIQY

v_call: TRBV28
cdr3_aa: ASSFWRTGTEQY

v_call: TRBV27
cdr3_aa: ASSSTGYNEQF

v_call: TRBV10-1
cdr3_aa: AKNTSGNGGEQF

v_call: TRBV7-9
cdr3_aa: ASSLGHYGYT

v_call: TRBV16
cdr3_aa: ASSQGSGQYNSPLH

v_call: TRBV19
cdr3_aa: ASSIEPGTYEQY

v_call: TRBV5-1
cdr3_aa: ASSISGVADTQY

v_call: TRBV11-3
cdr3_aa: ASSPSVALGFANQPQH

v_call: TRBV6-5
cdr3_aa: ASSYPQGKVYEKLF

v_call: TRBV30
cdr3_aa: AWSPTGHPKAF

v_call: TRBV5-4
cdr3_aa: ASSPDDGRADEQF

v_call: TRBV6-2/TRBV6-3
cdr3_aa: ASSARDSSYNEQF

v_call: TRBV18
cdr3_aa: ASSPRSRGQTYYNEQF

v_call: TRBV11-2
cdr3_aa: ASSLLVLAGYNEQF

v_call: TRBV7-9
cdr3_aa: ASSSGAETYEQY

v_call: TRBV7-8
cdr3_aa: ASSHSRGAQY

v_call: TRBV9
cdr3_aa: ASSVDGPTEAF

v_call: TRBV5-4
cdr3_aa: ASSLSDRAILGYT

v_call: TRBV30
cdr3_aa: AWSVLGLEGVNEQF

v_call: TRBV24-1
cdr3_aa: ATSPTVPQRGSYNEQF

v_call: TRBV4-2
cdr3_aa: ASSQPSSGNTIY

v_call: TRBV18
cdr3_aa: ASSTGLPPYEQY

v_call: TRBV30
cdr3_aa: AWSAISGGELF

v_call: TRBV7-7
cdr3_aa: ASSSRAGVRETQY

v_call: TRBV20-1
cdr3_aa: SARRNNEQY

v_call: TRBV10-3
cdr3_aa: AISGGRAANYGYT

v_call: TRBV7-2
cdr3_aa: ASSLERGGETQY

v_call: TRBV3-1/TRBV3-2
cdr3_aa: ASSQDRGFNSPLH

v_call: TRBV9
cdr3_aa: ASSVGDAGNTIY

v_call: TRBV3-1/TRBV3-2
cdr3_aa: ASSPRQVYTEAF

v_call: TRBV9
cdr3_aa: ASSVDGGAPNEQF

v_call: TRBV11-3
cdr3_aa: ASRTGTGYGYT

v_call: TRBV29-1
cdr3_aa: SVEDGYHNEQF